Following are 32 T cell receptor beta chains from one sample sequenced in a study of blood T cell repertoires in COVID-19. The protocol was immunoSEQ multiplex PCR, while the TCRdb copy is restricted to in-frame clones and leaves out a portion. The repertoire has about 63,000 clones, roughly 78% of them found once; the top ten carry approximately 30%. The sample was peripheral blood. The source of these receptors is a human donor in a cohort sampled during active COVID-19.

This clone was observed a single time. The chain joins TRBV30 to TRBJ1-2; TRBD1 aligns across 7 bases. The length of the CDR3 is 14 residues. V was clipped by 4 bases and J by 3 bases; unmatched bases: 8. Germline values: CDR1 GTSNPN, CDR2 SVGIG (reference sequence). The CDR3 is CAWKQGRVYYGYTF. The CDR3 DNA sequence: TGTGCCTGGAAACAGGGGAGAGTGTACTATGGCTACACCTTC.

For the CDR3, the DNA is TGTGCCAGCAGCCGTAATTACGAGCAGTACTTC. This gives the protein CASSRNYEQYF. The chain combines TRBV13 with TRBJ2-7; D is uncertain. The CDR3 consists of 11 residues. V was cut by 5 bases and J by 4 bases, with 6 bases left in between. Germline CDR1 is PRHDT and CDR2 is FYEKMQ (reference sequence). The variable domain in full, with the rest retrieved from reference TRBV13 and TRBJ2-7, is AAGVIQSPRHLIKEKRETATLKCYPIPRHDTVYWYQQGPGQDPQFLISFYEKMQSDKGSIPDRFSAQQFSDYHSELNMSSLELGDSALYFCASSRNYEQYFGPGTRLTVT.

The genes are TRBV7-6 and TRBJ2-7; 7 nucleotides agree with TRBD1. Trimming removed 2 bases from V and 6 bases from J; junction bases left unmatched: 10. The CDR3 contains 15 residues. Germline assignment: CDR1 SGHVS and CDR2 FNYEAQ. DNA for the CDR3: TGTGCCAGCAGCTTAAATAGGCAGGGGGAAGTCGAGCAGTACTTC. Translated, it gives CASSLNRQGEVEQYF.

This clone was seen more than once but under ten times. This chain uses TRBV28 with TRBJ1-5, with D maybe TRBD1 (6 bases). Germline V gene sequence: CDR1 MDHEN, CDR2 SYDVKM. This CDR3 spans 13 amino acids. The V end lost 7 bases, the J end lost 2 bases, and 9 bases lay between the germline ends. The CDR3, as DNA: TGTGCCAGCAAAGAGGGGGGCAATCAGCCCCAGCATTTT. Its protein product is CASKEGGNQPQHF.

The chain recombines TRBV28 with TRBJ2-5, with D perhaps matching TRBD1 (6 bases). Germline CDR1 is MDHEN and CDR2 is SYDVKM. V was cut by 2 bases and J by 6 bases, with 16 bases left in between. CDR3 length: 15 amino acids. In nucleotides, the CDR3 is TGTGCCAGCAGTTTACTTCAATTCAGGGGAAAGACCCAGTACTTC. Translation gives CASSLLQFRGKTQYF. Complete variable domain (other parts from reference TRBV28 and TRBJ2-5): DVKVTQSSRYLVKRTGEKVFLECVQDMDHENMFWYRQDPGLGLRLIYFSYDVKMKEKGDIPEGYSVSREKKERFSLILESASTNQTSMYLCASSLLQFRGKTQYFGPGTRLLVL.

The rearrangement uses TRBV18 and TRBJ2-7; TRBD1 agrees at 8 bases. Germline CDR1 is KGHSH and CDR2 is LQKENI. CDR3 length equals 15 residues. J gave up 3 bases and V 2 bases, and 6 bases lay outside the gene matches. The CDR3 nucleotides are TGTGCCAGCTCACCAAGTAGCACAGGGGGCTACGAGCAGTACTTC. Translated, it gives CASSPSSTGGYEQYF. Combining the CDR3 with reference TRBV18 and TRBJ2-7 gives the whole variable domain NAGVMQNPRHLVRRRGQEARLRCSPMKGHSHVYWYRQLPEEGLKFMVYLQKENIIDESGMPKERFSAEFPKEGPSILRIQQVVRGDSAAYFCASSPSSTGGYEQYFGPGTRLTVT.

This clone was counted only a few times. This CDR3 reads CASSWGADTQYF. The DNA of the CDR3 is TGTGCCAGCAGCTGGGGGGCAGATACGCAGTATTTT. The chain carries TRBV5-8 and TRBJ2-3, with a possible D match to TRBD2 (6 bases). Germline V gene data show CDR1 as SGHTS and CDR2 as YDEGEE. The CDR3 is made up of 12 amino acids. V lost 3 bases, J lost 4 bases, and 6 bases lay in between.

The chain uses TRBV28 and TRBJ1-4, with D perhaps matching TRBD1 (5 bases). The CDR3 is made up of 12 amino acids. The V gene lost 7 bases and the J gene lost 8 bases, with 11 bases spanning the gap. Per germline, CDR1 MDHEN and CDR2 SYDVKM. The CDR3 region is CASTGIGEKLFF. The DNA for the CDR3 is TGTGCCAGCACAGGGATAGGCGAAAAACTGTTTTTT. The entire variable domain, with the rest obtained from reference TRBV28 and TRBJ1-4, is as follows: DVKVTQSSRYLVKRTGEKVFLECVQDMDHENMFWYRQDPGLGLRLIYFSYDVKMKEKGDIPEGYSVSREKKERFSLILESASTNQTSMYLCASTGIGEKLFFGSGTQLSVL.

The rearrangement links TRBV24-1 to TRBJ2-5; tentatively, D is TRBD1 (5 bases). The V and J ends lost 4 bases and 7 bases respectively, with 24 bases between them. This CDR3 spans 17 amino acids. Germline CDR1 and CDR2: KGHDR and SFDVKD. The CDR3 nucleotides are TGTGCCACCAGTGACAAACCCCCAGGGTTCCCCGGTTGGACCCAGTACTTC. This codes for CATSDKPPGFPGWTQYF.

The chain carries TRBV7-9 and TRBJ2-7, with a weak D call TRBD2 (6 bases). The germline V and J ends were trimmed by 4 bases and 4 bases, with 11 bases remaining between them. The CDR3 has 13 amino acids. Germline-derived CDR1 and CDR2 are SEHNR and FQNEAQ (reference sequence). The CDR3 reads CASSWAGGYEQYF. The CDR3 DNA reads as TGTGCCAGCAGCTGGGCCGGGGGTTACGAGCAGTACTTC.

The count of this clone is one. This chain connects TRBV27 to TRBJ2-7; maybe TRBD1 (5 bases). The length of the CDR3 is 15 residues. V dropped 10 bases and J dropped 0 bases, with 19 bases sitting between them. Germline V gene sequence: CDR1 MNHEY, CDR2 SMNVEV (reference sequence). The chain's CDR3 is CATYSTGASSYEQYF. CDR3 sequence (DNA): TGTGCCACCTATTCAACAGGCGCCAGCTCCTACGAGCAGTACTTC.

The chain recombines TRBV30 with TRBJ2-2; no reliable D call. Germline CDR1 and CDR2: GTSNPN and SVGIG (reference sequence). This CDR3 is 16 amino acids long. Between the trimmed V and J ends, which lost 0 bases and 6 bases, there was a span of 17 bases. The CDR3 protein is CAWSVPQALWAGELFF. The CDR3 nucleotides read TGTGCCTGGAGTGTACCCCAGGCGCTCTGGGCCGGGGAGCTGTTTTTT.

The V gene is TRBV6-6, the J gene TRBJ2-2; D is possibly TRBD1 (6 bases). The CDR3 consists of 14 residues. Trimming pared 4 bases from V and 10 bases from J, leaving 16 bases between. Germline CDR1 MNHNY, CDR2 SVGAGI (reference sequence). This CDR3 reads CASSFLGAPEELFF. DNA for the CDR3: TGTGCCAGCAGTTTTCTGGGGGCGCCGGAGGAGCTGTTTTTT.

The V gene is TRBV6-2 or TRBV6-3, the J gene TRBJ1-2, with D tentatively TRBD1 (5 bases). The CDR3 length is 15 residues. CDR1 is MNHEY, CDR2 SVGEGT, per germline. The germline V and J ends were trimmed by 5 bases and 5 bases, with 18 bases remaining between them. CDR3 bases: TGTGCCAGCAGTCGGGCAGGGTCAATTTGGTATGGCTACACCTTC. Amino acid sequence: CASSRAGSIWYGYTF.

This clone was detected a few times. This sequence joins TRBV24-1 and TRBJ2-1; D is unclear. The CDR3 extends over 16 amino acids. The V end lost 4 bases, the J end lost 3 bases, and 15 bases lay between the germline ends. In germline, CDR1 is KGHDR, CDR2 SFDVKD. The CDR3, as DNA: TGTGCCACCAGTGAGAGGTTGAGCGCCGACTACAATGAGCAGTTCTTC. It codes for CATSERLSADYNEQFF.

The chain uses TRBV5-1 and TRBJ2-7; 8 positions agree with TRBD2. Germline trimming cut 6 bases from V and 2 bases from J; bases unmatched to any gene: 7. CDR1 is SGHRS and CDR2 is YFSETQ in the germline V gene. This CDR3 is built from 14 residues. The CDR3 DNA is TGCGCCAGCACCCCGTCGGGGGGGGCCTACGAGCAGTACTTC. Protein product: CASTPSGGAYEQYF.

This clone was seen a few times. The V and J genes are TRBV5-1 and TRBJ1-2, with TRBD1 matching 9 bases. Trimming cost V 0 bases and J 7 bases; bases outside gene matches: 7. Germline-derived CDR1 and CDR2 are SGHRS and YFSETQ. The CDR3 spans 15 residues. CDR3 amino acids: CASSLGDREVRGYTF. The DNA of the CDR3 is TGCGCCAGCAGCTTGGGGGACAGGGAGGTTCGTGGCTACACCTTC.

This rearrangement joins TRBV18 to TRBJ2-2; D is ambiguous. Germline loops: CDR1 KGHSH, CDR2 LQKENI. The CDR3 length is 17 residues. The ends were cut back, 2 bases at V and 0 bases at J, with 13 bases in the middle. The CDR3 spells CASSPSALSANTGELFF. The CDR3 DNA follows: TGTGCCAGCTCACCATCGGCACTGAGCGCGAACACCGGGGAGCTGTTTTTT.

This sequence joins TRBV5-1 and TRBJ2-5, with no clear D. The CDR3 contains 13 residues. CDR1 SGHRS and CDR2 YFSETQ come from the germline V gene. The V end lost 4 bases, the J end lost 3 bases, and 10 bases lay between the germline ends. For the CDR3, the DNA is TGCGCCAGCAGCCCCCCCTTAAAAGAGACCCAGTACTTC. This translates into CASSPPLKETQYF. The full variable domain, in which reference TRBV5-1 and TRBJ2-5 provide the parts outside the CDR3, is KAGVTQTPRYLIKTRGQQVTLSCSPISGHRSVSWYQQTPGQGLQFLFEYFSETQRNKGNFPGRFSGRQFSNSRSEMNVSTLELGDSALYLCASSPPLKETQYFGPGTRLLVL.

This clone was seen a single time. The genes are TRBV19 and TRBJ2-3; no clear D. There are 13 residues in the CDR3. CDR1 and CDR2 from the germline V gene are LNHDA and SQIVND (reference sequence). The V end lost 1 base, the J end lost 3 bases, and 5 bases lay between the germline ends. The CDR3 is CASSIARTDTQYF. Here the CDR3 DNA reads TGTGCCAGTAGTATAGCCCGTACAGATACGCAGTATTTT.

The J gene is TRBJ2-7, the V gene TRBV6-5; TRBD2 agrees at 9 bases. The V segment lost 5 bases and the J segment 7 bases; nucleotides outside the gene matches: 9. The CDR3 runs 14 residues. CDR1 is MNHEY and CDR2 is SVGAGI in the germline V gene. In DNA form, the CDR3 reads TGTGCCAGCAGTCAGCTAGCGGGACGGGCGGAGCAGTACTTC. Translation: CASSQLAGRAEQYF.

This clone was observed a few times. This chain connects TRBV29-1 to TRBJ1-1; D remains ambiguous. Trimming stripped 5 bases from V and 3 bases from J, with 10 bases between. This CDR3 region has 12 residues. Germline CDR1 is SQVTM and CDR2 is ANQGSEA. CDR3 sequence reads: CSVSGGYTEAFF. In DNA form, the CDR3 reads TGCAGCGTTTCGGGAGGGTACACTGAAGCTTTCTTT. The variable domain in full, with the rest retrieved from reference TRBV29-1 and TRBJ1-1, is SAVISQKPSRDICQRGTSLTIQCQVDSQVTMMFWYRQQPGQSLTLIATANQGSEATYESGFVIDKFPISRPNLTFSTLTVSNMSPEDSSIYLCSVSGGYTEAFFGQGTRLTVV.

The V gene is TRBV7-8, the J gene TRBJ2-3; TRBD1 matches 8 bases. From germline, CDR1 is SGHVS and CDR2 FQNEAQ. V dropped 4 bases and J dropped 4; count of bases not matched to a gene: 4. The CDR3 runs 14 residues. CDR3 DNA: TGTGCCAGCAGCTCAAGGACAGGGCCAGATACGCAGTATTTT. Translated: CASSSRTGPDTQYF.

V is TRBV6-5 and J is TRBJ1-5; a weak D match, TRBD1 (6 bases). The CDR3 is made up of 15 amino acids. Trimming cost V 7 bases and J 0 bases, with 13 bases left between them. The germline CDR1 and CDR2 sequences are MNHEY and SVGAGI. CDR3 DNA sequence: TGTGCCAGCAATCGGGACACCTATAGCAATCAGCCCCAGCATTTT. Amino acids: CASNRDTYSNQPQHF.

The chain employs TRBV6-5 and TRBJ1-1; unclear D gene. Trimming cost V 2 bases and J 1 base, with 14 bases left between them. The CDR3 length is 16 residues. CDR1 is MNHEY and CDR2 is SVGAGI in the germline V gene. CDR3 in DNA: TGTGCCAGCAGTTACCGGTCTGTCCAGGAGAACACTGAAGCTTTCTTT. This codes for CASSYRSVQENTEAFF.

The gene calls are TRBV21-1 and TRBJ2-5; TRBD2, the table's D call, lacks a check against the DNA. TRBV21-1 has pseudogene status. CDR3 length equals 14 residues. CDR3 loop: CASSPPQREETQYF. The CDR3 DNA is TGTGCCAGTTCCCCCCCTCAGCGCGAAGAGACCCAGTACTTC.

This chain links TRBV5-4 with TRBJ2-7; tentatively, D is TRBD1 (6 bases). The germline V gene encodes CDR1 SGHNT and CDR2 YYREEE (reference sequence). The CDR3 is 14 residues long. Trimming left V 2 bases short and J 7 bases short, with 16 bases between. The CDR3 sequence: CASSFGRGSREQYF. CDR3 in DNA: TGTGCCAGCAGCTTCGGCAGGGGATCTCGGGAGCAGTACTTC.

This clone was found a few times. This chain uses TRBV28 with TRBJ1-5; 8 bases agree with TRBD1. From germline, CDR1 is MDHEN and CDR2 SYDVKM. With 3 bases clipped from V and 7 bases from J, the junction kept 5 bases outside the gene matches. The CDR3 spans 14 residues. CDR3: CASSFRQGHQPQHF. CDR3 sequence (DNA): TGTGCCAGCAGTTTCCGACAGGGGCACCAGCCCCAGCATTTT.

This clone was seen once. This chain links TRBV3-1 (or the pseudogene TRBV3-2) with TRBJ2-7; TRBD1 might be the D (6 bases). CDR1 LGHDT and CDR2 YNNKEL come from the germline V gene (reference sequence). V lost 2 bases to trimming and J lost 1 base, with 24 bases between them. CDR3 size: 19 residues. The CDR3 loop reads CASSQTLRGSQAGSYEQYF. CDR3 DNA: TGTGCCAGCAGCCAAACTTTGAGGGGGTCTCAGGCTGGGTCCTACGAGCAGTACTTC.

The rearrangement joins TRBV7-9 to TRBJ2-7, with D unresolved. CDR1 is SEHNR and CDR2 is FQNEAQ in the germline V gene (reference sequence). The CDR3 is 13 residues long. Trimming left V 2 bases short and J 4 bases short, with 9 bases between. The chain's CDR3 is CASSLSTAYEQYF. The CDR3 coding sequence is TGTGCCAGCAGCTTATCTACTGCGTACGAGCAGTACTTC.

The chain has TRBV5-4 and TRBJ2-1, with TRBD2 identical over 7 bases. Germline values: CDR1 SGHNT, CDR2 YYREEE (reference sequence). The junction had 3 bases not matched to a gene; V was cut back by 0 bases and J by 3 bases. This CDR3 spans 15 amino acids. The CDR3 protein is CASSLGLAVYNEQFF. For the CDR3, the DNA is TGTGCCAGCAGCTTGGGGCTAGCGGTCTACAATGAGCAGTTCTTC.

This clone was seen just once. An end of the junction does not agree with germline; a read error may underlie this. The chain is built from TRBV7-2 and TRBJ2-7; 7 bases line up with TRBD2. Germline values: CDR1 SGHTA, CDR2 FQGNSA. This CDR3 has 11 amino acids. The DNA for the CDR3 is TGTGCCAGCAGCTGGCCGATCGGGAGGTGTTTC. It yields the protein CASSWPIGRCF.